This T cell receptor beta chain appears in the sequencing data of a study of PD-1 blockade in classical Hodgkin lymphoma. The method was immunoSEQ multiplex PCR; TCRdb's version includes in-frame clones alone and lacks a portion of them. The table includes approximately 9,900 clones, around 90% detected once. This CDR3 contains 14 residues. Germline CDR1 MNHNS, CDR2 SASEGT. After removal of 5 bases from V and 4 bases from J, the junction contained 5 bases not matched to a gene. This clone was counted only a few times. Antigen unknown. Time point here: newly diagnosed, previously untreated cHL patient sample. PBMCs, once thawed, yielded CD8+ T cells isolated by magnetic negative selection. General study points: When set against healthy donors, newly diagnosed patients were reported to show lower baseline TCR diversity. Possibly reflecting disease activity or prior therapy, repertoire differences have causes that remain undefined.

The receptor's source is a human donor with classical Hodgkin lymphoma. V usage is TRBV6-1 and J usage is TRBJ1-5, with 7 bases matching TRBD1. What was sequenced was CD8+ T cells from blood. CDR3 DNA sequence: TGTGCCAGCAGTATTGACAGGGTGAATCAGCCCCAGCATTTT. Its protein is CASSIDRVNQPQHF.